This T cell receptor beta chain is drawn from a study of T cell responses to AZD1222 COVID-19 vaccine. Study results and caveats: An increase in Spike-specific TCR breadth and depth was observed after two AZD1222 doses. The reported proportion of spike-specific TCRs targeting unmutated variant regions was nearly half. Regions 160-218 and 743-854 dominated among vaccine-associated CD4 TCRs spanning spike. Most donors were white British and more were female, and clonal diversity was possibly underestimated.

Trimming took off 0 bases at V and 0 bases at J, with 4 bases between the two ends. This CDR3 has 14 amino acids. The V gene's germline CDR1 is SGHNT and CDR2 YYREEE (reference sequence). With regard to this clone: Its matching antigen is unknown.

Libraries were prepared by immunoSEQ multiplex PCR; TCRdb keeps only in-frame clonotypes and omits some of them. The sample lists some 180,000 clones, 80% to 95% seen once, with 1.5% to 2.5% in the top ten. The chain couples TRBV5-4 to TRBJ1-3; D is ambiguous. This clonotype was obtained from an adult who received the AZD1222 COVID-19 vaccine. The sequenced sample was peripheral blood, obtained 28 days after the second AZD1222 dose. Here the CDR3 DNA reads TGTGCCAGCAGCTTGGGGGTCTCTGGAAACACCATATATTTT. As protein: CASSLGVSGNTIYF. The full variable domain, its missing parts supplied by reference TRBV5-4 and TRBJ1-3, is ETGVTQSPTHLIKTRGQQVTLRCSSQSGHNTVSWYQQALGQGPQFIFQYYREEENGRGNFPPRFSGLQFPNYSSELNVNALELDDSALYLCASSLGVSGNTIYFGEGSWLTVV.